The TCR beta chain described here comes from a study of blood T cell repertoires in COVID-19. This clone was picked up one time. Original methodology: Reference gene primer amplification gave estimated nucleated cell counts. Measured with immunoSEQ multiplex PCR; TCRdb has only the in-frame clones, and not every one. The D gene and trimming were derived from the DNA, and the V and J assignments and clone size from that table. The table records about 87,000 clones, about 85% of them present only once. The germline V gene encodes CDR1 MDHEN and CDR2 SYDVKM. V lost 5 bases and J 9 bases, leaving 14 bases between the germline ends. The CDR3 totals 13 residues. A Seattle source enrolled patients during active infection and followed them longitudinally.

What was sequenced was peripheral blood. The chain has TRBV28 and TRBJ2-4; unclear D gene. The sequence was obtained from a woman older than 75 with COVID-19, enrolled during active disease. The CDR3 nucleotides read TGTGCCAGCAGTGTCCTGGAGACCCCCATTCAGTACTTC. Its protein is CASSVLETPIQYF.